This T cell receptor beta chain stems from a study of CD8 T cells in ankylosing spondylitis. Study findings and constraints: Within matched ankylosing spondylitis synovial fluid, disease-linked clones were reportedly significantly enriched. Several of the motif variants were reported before in synovial fluid and blood from reactive arthritis. A motif of several highly homologous TCR beta variants was seen as apparently characteristic of ankylosing spondylitis blood.

Library preparation for TCR beta used quantitative 5'-RACE with molecular barcodes. Via MiXCR, TCRdb re-called the 5' RACE reads, giving one row per CDR3 protein. The data contain approximately 200,000 distinct CDR3 sequences, around 13% of them singletons. The CDR3 runs to 14 residues. The trim removed 7 bases at V and 0 bases at J, leaving 6 bases unmatched. A few counts support this clonotype. What it recognizes is unknown. This TCR was recovered from a male donor with ankylosing spondylitis or in good health (not recorded which). Sequenced: blood, either unsorted or a sorted T cell fraction (not recorded which). The chain combines TRBV12-3 or TRBV12-4 with TRBJ2-7; 7 positions agree with TRBD2. The CDR3 nucleotides read TGTGCCAGCAAGTGGGAGGGAAGCTCCTACGAGCAGTACTTC. Its protein product is CASKWEGSSYEQYF.